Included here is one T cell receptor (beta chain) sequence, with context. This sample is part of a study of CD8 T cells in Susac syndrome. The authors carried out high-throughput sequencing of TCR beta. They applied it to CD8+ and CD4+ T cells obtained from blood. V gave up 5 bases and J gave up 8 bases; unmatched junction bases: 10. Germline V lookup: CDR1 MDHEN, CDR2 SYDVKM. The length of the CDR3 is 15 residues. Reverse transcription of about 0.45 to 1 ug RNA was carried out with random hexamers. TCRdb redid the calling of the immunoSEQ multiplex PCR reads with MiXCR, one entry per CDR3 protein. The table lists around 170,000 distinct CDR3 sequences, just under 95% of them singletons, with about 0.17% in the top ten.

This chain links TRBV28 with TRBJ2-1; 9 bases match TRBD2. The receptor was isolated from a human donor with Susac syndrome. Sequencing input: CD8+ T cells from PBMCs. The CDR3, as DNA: TGTGCCAGCAGTATAACGACTAGCGGTGGAGATGAGCAGTTCTTC. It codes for CASSITTSGGDEQFF. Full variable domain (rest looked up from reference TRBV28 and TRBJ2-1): DVKVTQSSRYLVKRTGEKVFLECVQDMDHENMFWYRQDPGLGLRLIYFSYDVKMKEKGDIPEGYSVSREKKERFSLILESASTNQTSMYLCASSITTSGGDEQFFGPGTRLTVL.